The T cell receptor beta chain described here comes from a study of shared clonotypes between healthy human individuals. Generated by immunoSEQ multiplex PCR, the TCRdb table keeps only in-frame clones and is missing some. In the table there are under 2,000,000 clones, approximately 94% of which are singletons. Terminally differentiated effector memory CD45RA+ cells were left out of the naive CD8 fraction, which was CD45RO-negative and positively selected for CCR7. V gave up 3 bases and J gave up 8 bases, with 14 bases separating them. Looked up from germline, CDR1 is MGHRA and CDR2 is YSYEKL. The CDR3 covers 14 residues.

The clonotype originates from a man between 18 and 29 years old in good health. The sample consisted of naive CD8+ T cells sorted from blood. The chain recombines TRBV4-1 with TRBJ2-4, with D maybe TRBD1 (6 bases). CDR3 in amino acids: CASSQLRQGYIQYF. CDR3 DNA: TGCGCCAGCAGCCAGCTTAGGCAGGGGTACATTCAGTACTTC.